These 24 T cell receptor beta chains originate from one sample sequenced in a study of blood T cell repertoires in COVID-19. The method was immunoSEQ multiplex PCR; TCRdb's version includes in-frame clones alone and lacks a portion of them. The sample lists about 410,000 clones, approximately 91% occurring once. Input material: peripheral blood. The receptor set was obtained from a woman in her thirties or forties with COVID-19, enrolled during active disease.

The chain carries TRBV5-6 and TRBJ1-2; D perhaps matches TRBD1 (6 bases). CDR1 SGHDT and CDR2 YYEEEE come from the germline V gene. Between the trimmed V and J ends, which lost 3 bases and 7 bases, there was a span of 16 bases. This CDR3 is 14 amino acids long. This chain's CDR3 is CASSSPDRSGGYTF. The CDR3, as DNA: TGTGCCAGCAGCTCCCCCGACAGGTCTGGTGGCTACACCTTC. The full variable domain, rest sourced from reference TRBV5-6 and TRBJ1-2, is DAGVTQSPTHLIKTRGQQVTLRCSPKSGHDTVSWYQQALGQGPQFIFQYYEEEERQRGNFPDRFSGHQFPNYSSELNVNALLLGDSALYLCASSSPDRSGGYTFGSGTRLTVV.

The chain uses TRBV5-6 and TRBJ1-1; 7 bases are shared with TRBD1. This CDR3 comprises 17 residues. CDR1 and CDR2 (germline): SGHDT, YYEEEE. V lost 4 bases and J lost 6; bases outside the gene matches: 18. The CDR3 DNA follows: TGTGCCAGCAGCCCCACCCCCCCTAGACAGGGTTCCGCTGAAGCTTTCTTT. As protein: CASSPTPPRQGSAEAFF.

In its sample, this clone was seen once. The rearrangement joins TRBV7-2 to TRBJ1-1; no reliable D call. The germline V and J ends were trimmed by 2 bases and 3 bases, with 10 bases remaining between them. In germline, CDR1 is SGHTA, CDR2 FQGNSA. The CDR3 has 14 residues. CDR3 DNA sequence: TGTGCCAGCAGCTTATCGGAGGCTTACACTGAAGCTTTCTTT. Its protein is CASSLSEAYTEAFF. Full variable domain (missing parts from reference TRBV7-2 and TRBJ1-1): GAGVSQSPSNKVTEKGKDVELRCDPISGHTALYWYRQSLGQGLEFLIYFQGNSAPDKSGLPSDRFSAERTGGSVSTLTIQRTQQEDSAVYLCASSLSEAYTEAFFGQGTRLTVV.

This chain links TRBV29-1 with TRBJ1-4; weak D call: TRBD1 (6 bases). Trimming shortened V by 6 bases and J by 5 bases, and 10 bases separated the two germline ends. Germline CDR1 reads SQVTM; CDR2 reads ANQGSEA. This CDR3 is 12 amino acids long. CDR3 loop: CSVGQPNEKLFF. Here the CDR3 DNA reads TGCAGCGTAGGACAGCCAAATGAAAAACTGTTTTTT.

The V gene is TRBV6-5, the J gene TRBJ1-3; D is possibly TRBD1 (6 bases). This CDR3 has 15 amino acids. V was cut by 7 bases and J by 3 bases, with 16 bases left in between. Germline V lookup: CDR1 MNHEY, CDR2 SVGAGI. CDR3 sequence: CASTPRGQGGNTIYF. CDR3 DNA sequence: TGTGCCAGCACCCCGCGGGGGCAAGGTGGAAACACCATATATTTT.

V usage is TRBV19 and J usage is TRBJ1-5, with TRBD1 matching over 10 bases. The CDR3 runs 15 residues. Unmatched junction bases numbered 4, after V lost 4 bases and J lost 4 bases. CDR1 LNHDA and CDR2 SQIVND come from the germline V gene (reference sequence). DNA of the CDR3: TGTGCCAGTAGTACCGACAGGGGGCGGAATCAGCCCCAGCATTTT. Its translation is CASSTDRGRNQPQHF.

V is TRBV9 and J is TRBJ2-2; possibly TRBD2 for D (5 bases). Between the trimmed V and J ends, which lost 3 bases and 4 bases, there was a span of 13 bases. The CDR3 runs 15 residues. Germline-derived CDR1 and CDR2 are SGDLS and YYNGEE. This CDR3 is CASSAVWESTGELFF. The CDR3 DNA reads TGTGCCAGCAGCGCCGTATGGGAGAGCACCGGGGAGCTGTTTTTT.

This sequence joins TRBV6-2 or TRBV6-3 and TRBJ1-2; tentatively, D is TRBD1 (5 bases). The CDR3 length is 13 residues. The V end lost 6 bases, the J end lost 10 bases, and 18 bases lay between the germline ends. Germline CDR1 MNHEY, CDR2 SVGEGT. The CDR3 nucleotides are TGTGCCAGCAGCGAGGGGACTTTATGGGACTACACCTTC. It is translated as CASSEGTLWDYTF.

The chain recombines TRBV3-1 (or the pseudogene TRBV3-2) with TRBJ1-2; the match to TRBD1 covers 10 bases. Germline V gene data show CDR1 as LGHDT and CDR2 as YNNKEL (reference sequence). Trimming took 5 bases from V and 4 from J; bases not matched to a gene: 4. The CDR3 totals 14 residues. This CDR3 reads CASSSDRGLYGYTF. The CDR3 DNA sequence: TGTGCCAGCAGCAGTGACAGGGGGCTCTATGGCTACACCTTC.

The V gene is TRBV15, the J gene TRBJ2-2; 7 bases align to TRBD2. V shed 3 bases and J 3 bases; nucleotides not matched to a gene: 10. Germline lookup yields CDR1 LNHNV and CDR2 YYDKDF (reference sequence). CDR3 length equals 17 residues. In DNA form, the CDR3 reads TGTGCCACCAGCAGTCGGAGCGGGGAGGTAGACACCGGGGAGCTGTTTTTT. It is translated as CATSSRSGEVDTGELFF.

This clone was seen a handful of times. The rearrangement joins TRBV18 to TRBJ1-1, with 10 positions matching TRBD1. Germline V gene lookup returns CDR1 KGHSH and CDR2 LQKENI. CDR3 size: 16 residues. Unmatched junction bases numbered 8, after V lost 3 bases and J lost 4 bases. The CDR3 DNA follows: TGTGCCAGCTCACCGATGGGGGGACAGGGGCCCACTGAAGCTTTCTTT. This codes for CASSPMGGQGPTEAFF.

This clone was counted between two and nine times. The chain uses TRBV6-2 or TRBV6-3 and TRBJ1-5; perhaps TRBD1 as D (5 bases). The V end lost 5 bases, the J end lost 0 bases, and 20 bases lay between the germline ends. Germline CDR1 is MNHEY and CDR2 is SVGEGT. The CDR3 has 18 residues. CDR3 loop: CASSRTTRPNYSNQPQHF. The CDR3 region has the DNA TGTGCCAGCAGTCGGACAACGAGACCGAATTATAGCAATCAGCCCCAGCATTTT.

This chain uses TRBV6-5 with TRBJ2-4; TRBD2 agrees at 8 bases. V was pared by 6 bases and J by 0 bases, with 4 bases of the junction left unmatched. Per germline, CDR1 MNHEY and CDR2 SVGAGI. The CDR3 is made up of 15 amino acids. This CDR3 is CASSLSGVAKNIQYF. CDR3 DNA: TGTGCCAGCAGCCTTAGCGGGGTAGCCAAAAACATTCAGTACTTC.

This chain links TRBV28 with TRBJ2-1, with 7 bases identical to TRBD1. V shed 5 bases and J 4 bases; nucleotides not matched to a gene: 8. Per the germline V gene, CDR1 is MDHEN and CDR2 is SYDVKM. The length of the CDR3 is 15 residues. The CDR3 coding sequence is TGTGCCAGCAGTCCCCGACAGGGTTATTACAATGAGCAGTTCTTC. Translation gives CASSPRQGYYNEQFF.

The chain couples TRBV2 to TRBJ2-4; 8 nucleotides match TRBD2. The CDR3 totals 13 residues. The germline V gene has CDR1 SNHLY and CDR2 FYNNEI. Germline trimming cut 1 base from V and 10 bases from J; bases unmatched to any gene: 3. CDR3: CASSEGASGIQYF. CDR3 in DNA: TGTGCCAGCAGTGAAGGGGCTAGCGGGATTCAGTACTTC.

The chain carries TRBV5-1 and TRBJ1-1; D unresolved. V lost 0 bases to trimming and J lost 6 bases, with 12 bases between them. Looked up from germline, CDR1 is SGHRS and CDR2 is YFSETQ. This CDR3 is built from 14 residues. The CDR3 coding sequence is TGCGCCAGCAGCTTGGGAGGGAGTGTCGCTGAAGCTTTCTTT. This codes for CASSLGGSVAEAFF. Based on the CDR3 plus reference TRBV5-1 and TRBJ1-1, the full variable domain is KAGVTQTPRYLIKTRGQQVTLSCSPISGHRSVSWYQQTPGQGLQFLFEYFSETQRNKGNFPGRFSGRQFSNSRSEMNVSTLELGDSALYLCASSLGGSVAEAFFGQGTRLTVV.

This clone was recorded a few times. This CDR3 reads CASRHRWTLGAYNEQFF. CDR3 coding DNA: TGTGCCAGTAGGCACCGTTGGACGTTGGGAGCCTACAATGAGCAGTTCTTC. The rearrangement joins TRBV19 to TRBJ2-1, with D maybe TRBD2 (5 bases). Germline V gives CDR1 LNHDA, CDR2 SQIVND (reference sequence). CDR3 length: 17 residues. Trimming removed 6 bases at V and 2 bases at J, with 20 bases between.

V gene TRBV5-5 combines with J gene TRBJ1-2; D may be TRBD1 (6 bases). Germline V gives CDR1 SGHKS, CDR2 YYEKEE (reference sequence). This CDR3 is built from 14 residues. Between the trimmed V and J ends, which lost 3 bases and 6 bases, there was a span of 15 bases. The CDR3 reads CASSSVTGFDGYTF. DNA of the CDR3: TGTGCCAGCAGCTCCGTTACAGGGTTTGATGGCTACACCTTC.

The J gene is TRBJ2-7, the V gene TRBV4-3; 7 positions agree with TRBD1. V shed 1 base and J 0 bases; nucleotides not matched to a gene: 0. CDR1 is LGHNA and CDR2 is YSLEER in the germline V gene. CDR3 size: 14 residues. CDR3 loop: CASSQGDSSYEQYF. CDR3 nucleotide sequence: TGCGCCAGCAGCCAAGGGGACAGCTCCTACGAGCAGTACTTC.

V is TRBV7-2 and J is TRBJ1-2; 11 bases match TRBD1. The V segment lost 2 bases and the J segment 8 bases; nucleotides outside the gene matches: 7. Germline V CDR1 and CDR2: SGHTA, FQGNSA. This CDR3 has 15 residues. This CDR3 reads CASSLPPGQGGGYTF. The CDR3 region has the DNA TGTGCCAGCAGCTTACCCCCGGGACAGGGGGGAGGCTACACCTTC. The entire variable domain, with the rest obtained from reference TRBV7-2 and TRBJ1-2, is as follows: GAGVSQSPSNKVTEKGKDVELRCDPISGHTALYWYRQSLGQGLEFLIYFQGNSAPDKSGLPSDRFSAERTGGSVSTLTIQRTQQEDSAVYLCASSLPPGQGGGYTFGSGTRLTVV.

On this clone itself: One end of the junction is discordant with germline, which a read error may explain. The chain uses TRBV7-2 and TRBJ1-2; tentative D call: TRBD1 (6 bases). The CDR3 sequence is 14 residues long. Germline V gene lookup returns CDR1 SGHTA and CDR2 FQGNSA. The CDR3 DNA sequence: TGTGCCAGCAGCCTAGCCCGACAGGCGCCTCCTCCCACCTTC. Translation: CASSLARQAPPPTF. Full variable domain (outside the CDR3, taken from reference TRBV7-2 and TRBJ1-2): GAGVSQSPSNKVTEKGKDVELRCDPISGHTALYWYRQSLGQGLEFLIYFQGNSAPDKSGLPSDRFSAERTGGSVSTLTIQRTQQEDSAVYLCASSLARQAPPPTFGSGTRLTVV.

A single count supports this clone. CDR3 nucleotides: TGTGCCAGCAGGTTATGGAGGCGGGGGCCTTACAATGAGCAGTTCTTC. Residues: CASRLWRRGPYNEQFF. This chain uses TRBV11-2 with TRBJ2-1; tentatively, D is TRBD2 (7 bases). V lost 6 bases and J lost 4, with 19 bases in between. Germline-derived CDR1 and CDR2 are SGHAT and FQNNGV. The CDR3 runs 16 residues.

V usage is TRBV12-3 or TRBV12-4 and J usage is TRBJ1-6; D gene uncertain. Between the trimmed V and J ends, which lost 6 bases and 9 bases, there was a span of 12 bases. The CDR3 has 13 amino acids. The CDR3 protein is CASSLGLFSPLHF. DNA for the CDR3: TGTGCCAGCAGCCTTGGACTTTTTTCACCCCTCCACTTT.

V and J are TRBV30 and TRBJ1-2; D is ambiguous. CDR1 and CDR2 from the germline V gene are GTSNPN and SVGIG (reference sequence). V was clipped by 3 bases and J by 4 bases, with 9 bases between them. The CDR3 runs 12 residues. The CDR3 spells CAWRASGYGYTF. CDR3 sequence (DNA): TGTGCCTGGAGGGCGAGCGGCTATGGCTACACCTTC.